This T cell receptor beta chain came from a study of T cell repertoires in cytomegalovirus infection. The germline V gene encodes CDR1 LNHDA and CDR2 SQIVND (reference sequence). V gave up 3 bases and J gave up 12 bases, with 12 bases separating them. The CDR3 totals 12 residues. A few counts support this clonotype. Its specificity is not known. TCRdb reprocessed the reads with MiXCR, giving one entry per CDR3 protein. The data show about 920,000 distinct CDR3 sequences, roughly 30% seen once. The rearrangement uses TRBV19 and TRBJ2-1; tentatively, D is TRBD2 (6 bases). The clonotype comes from a human donor in good health (CMV status not recorded). Some clones in this sample may be carry-over from other donors' samples. The sample in question was cultured CD8+ T cells from PBMCs, obtained from culture after CMV antigen stimulation. The CDR3 protein is CASSMGTLGQFF. The CDR3 DNA sequence: TGTGCCAGTAGTATGGGGACTTTAGGGCAGTTCTTC.